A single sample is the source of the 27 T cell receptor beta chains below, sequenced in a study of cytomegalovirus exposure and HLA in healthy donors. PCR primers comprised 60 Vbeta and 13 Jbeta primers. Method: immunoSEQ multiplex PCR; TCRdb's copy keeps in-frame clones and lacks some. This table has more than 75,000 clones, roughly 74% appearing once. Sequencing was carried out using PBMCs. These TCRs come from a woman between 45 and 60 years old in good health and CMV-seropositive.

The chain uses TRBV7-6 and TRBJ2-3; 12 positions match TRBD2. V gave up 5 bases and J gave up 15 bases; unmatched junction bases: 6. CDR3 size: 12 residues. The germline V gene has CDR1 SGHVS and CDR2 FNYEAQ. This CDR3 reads CASSPTSGSPYF. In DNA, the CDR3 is TGTGCCAGCAGCCCGACTAGCGGGAGCCCCTATTTT.

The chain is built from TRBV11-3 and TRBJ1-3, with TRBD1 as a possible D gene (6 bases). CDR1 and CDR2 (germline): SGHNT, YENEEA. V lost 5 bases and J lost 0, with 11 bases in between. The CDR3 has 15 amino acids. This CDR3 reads CASSHREGSGNTIYF. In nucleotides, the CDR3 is TGTGCCAGCAGCCACAGGGAGGGCTCTGGAAACACCATATATTTT.

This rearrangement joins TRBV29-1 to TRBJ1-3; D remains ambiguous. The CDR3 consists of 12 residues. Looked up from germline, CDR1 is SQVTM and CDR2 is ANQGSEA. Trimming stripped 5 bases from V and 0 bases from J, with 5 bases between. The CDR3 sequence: CSVLGSGNTIYF. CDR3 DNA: TGCAGCGTTCTCGGCTCTGGAAACACCATATATTTT.

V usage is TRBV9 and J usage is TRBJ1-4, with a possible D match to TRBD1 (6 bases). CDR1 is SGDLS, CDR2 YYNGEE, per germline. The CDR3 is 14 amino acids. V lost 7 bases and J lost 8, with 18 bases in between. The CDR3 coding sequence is TGTGCCAGCTCCCGAGGGGGGGCGGGCGAAAAACTGTTTTTT. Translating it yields CASSRGGAGEKLFF.

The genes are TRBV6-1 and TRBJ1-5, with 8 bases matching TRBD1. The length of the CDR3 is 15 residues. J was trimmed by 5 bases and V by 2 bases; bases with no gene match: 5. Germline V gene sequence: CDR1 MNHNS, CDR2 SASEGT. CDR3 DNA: TGTGCCAGCAGTGAATCAGGGGGCGACCATCAGCCCCAGCATTTT. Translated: CASSESGGDHQPQHF.

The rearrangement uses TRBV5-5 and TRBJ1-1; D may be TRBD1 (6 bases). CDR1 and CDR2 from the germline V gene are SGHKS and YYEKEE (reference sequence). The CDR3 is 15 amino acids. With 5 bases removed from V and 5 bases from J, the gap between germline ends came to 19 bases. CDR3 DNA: TGTGCCAGCAGTTACTCCGGGACATCTAGAACTGAAGCTTTCTTT. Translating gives CASSYSGTSRTEAFF.

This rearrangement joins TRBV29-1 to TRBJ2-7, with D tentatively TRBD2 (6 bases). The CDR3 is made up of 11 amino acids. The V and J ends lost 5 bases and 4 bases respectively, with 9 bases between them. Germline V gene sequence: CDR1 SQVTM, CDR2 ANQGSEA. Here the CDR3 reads CSVSGLYEQYF. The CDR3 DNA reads TGCAGCGTTTCGGGACTTTACGAGCAGTACTTC.

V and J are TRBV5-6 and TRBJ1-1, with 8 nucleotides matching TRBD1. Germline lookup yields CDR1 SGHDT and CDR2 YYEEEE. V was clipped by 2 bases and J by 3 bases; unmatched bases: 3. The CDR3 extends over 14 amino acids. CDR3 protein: CASSLNRGDTEAFF. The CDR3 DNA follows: TGTGCCAGCAGCTTAAACAGGGGGGACACTGAAGCTTTCTTT.

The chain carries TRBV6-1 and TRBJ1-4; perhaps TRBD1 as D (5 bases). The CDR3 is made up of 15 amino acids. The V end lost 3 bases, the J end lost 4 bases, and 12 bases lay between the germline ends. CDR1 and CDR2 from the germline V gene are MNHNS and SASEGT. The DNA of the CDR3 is TGTGCCAGCAGTGAGGGCAGGGTGGGTAATGAAAAACTGTTTTTT. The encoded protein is CASSEGRVGNEKLFF.

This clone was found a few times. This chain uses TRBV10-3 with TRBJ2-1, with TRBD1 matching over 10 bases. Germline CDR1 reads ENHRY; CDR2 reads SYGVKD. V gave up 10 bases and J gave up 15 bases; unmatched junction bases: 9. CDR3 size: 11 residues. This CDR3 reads CATSGTGDVFF. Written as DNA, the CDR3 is TGTGCCACTTCCGGGACAGGGGATGTGTTCTTC.

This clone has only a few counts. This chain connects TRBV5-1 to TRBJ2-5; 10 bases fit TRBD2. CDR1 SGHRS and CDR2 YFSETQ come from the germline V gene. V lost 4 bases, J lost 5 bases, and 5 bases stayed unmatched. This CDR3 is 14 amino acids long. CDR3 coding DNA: TGCGCCAGCAGCCCTAGCGGGAGAGGTGAGACCCAGTACTTC. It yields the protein CASSPSGRGETQYF. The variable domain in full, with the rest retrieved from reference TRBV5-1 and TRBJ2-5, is KAGVTQTPRYLIKTRGQQVTLSCSPISGHRSVSWYQQTPGQGLQFLFEYFSETQRNKGNFPGRFSGRQFSNSRSEMNVSTLELGDSALYLCASSPSGRGETQYFGPGTRLLVL.

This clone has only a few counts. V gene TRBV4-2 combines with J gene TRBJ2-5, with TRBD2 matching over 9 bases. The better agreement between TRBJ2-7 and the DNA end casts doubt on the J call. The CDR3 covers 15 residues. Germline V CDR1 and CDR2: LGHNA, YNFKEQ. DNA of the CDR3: TGTGCCAGCAGCCAAGAGGTGCGGGAGGGGTACGAGCAGTACTTC. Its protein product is CASSQEVREGYEQYF.

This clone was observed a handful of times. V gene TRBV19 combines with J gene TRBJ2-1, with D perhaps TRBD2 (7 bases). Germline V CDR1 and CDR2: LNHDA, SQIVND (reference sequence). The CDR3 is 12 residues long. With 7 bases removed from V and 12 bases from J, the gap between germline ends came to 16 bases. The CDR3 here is CASNPGGGGQFF. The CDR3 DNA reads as TGTGCCAGTAACCCCGGGGGAGGGGGGCAGTTCTTC.

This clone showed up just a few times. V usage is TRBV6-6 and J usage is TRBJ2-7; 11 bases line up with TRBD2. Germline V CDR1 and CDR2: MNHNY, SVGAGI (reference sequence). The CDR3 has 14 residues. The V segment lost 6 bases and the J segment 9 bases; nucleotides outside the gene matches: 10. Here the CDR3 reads CASRPGLAASGQYF. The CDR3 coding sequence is TGTGCCAGCAGACCGGGACTAGCGGCTTCAGGGCAGTACTTC.

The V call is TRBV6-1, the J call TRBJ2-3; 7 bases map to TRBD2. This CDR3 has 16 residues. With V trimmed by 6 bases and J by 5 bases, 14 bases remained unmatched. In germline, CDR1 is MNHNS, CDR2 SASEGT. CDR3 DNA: TGTGCCAGCAGGGAATCCCCCGGTTTAGCGGGAGATACGCAGTATTTT. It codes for CASRESPGLAGDTQYF.

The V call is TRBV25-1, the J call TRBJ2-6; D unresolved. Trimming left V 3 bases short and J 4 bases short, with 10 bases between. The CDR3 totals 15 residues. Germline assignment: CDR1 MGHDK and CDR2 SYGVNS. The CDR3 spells CASSDRSPGANVLTF. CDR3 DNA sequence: TGTGCCAGCAGTGACAGGTCTCCCGGGGCCAACGTCCTGACTTTC.

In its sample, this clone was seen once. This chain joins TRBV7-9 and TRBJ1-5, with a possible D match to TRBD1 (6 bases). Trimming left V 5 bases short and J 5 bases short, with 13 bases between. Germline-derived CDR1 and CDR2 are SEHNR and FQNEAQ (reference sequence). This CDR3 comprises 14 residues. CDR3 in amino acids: CASSPTGYDQPQHF. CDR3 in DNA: TGTGCCAGCAGCCCTACAGGGTACGATCAGCCCCAGCATTTT.

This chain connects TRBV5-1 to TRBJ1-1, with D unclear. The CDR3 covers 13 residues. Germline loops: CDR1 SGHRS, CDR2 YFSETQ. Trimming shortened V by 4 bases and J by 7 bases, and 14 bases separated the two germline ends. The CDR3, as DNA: TGCGCCAGCAGCCCGGGGTCTACGGTTGAAGCTTTCTTT. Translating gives CASSPGSTVEAFF.

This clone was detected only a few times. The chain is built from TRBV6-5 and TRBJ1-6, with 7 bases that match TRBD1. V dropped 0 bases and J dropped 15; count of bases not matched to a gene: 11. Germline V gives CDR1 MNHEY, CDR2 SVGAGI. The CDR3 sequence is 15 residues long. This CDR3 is CASSYSKLGDRLLHF. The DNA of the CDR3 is TGTGCCAGCAGTTACTCGAAGTTGGGGGACAGACTCCTCCACTTT.

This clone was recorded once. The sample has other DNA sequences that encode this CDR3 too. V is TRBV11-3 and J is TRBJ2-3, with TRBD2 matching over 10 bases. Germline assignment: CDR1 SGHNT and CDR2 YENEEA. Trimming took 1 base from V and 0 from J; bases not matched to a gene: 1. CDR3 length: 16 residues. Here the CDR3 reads CASSLGTSGSTDTQYF. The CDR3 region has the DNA TGTGCCAGCAGCTTAGGGACTAGCGGCAGCACAGATACGCAGTATTTT. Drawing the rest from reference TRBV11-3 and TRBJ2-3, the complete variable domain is EAGVVQSPRYKIIEKKQPVAFWCNPISGHNTLYWYLQNLGQGPELLIRYENEEAVDDSQLPKDRFSAERLKGVDSTLKIQPAELGDSAVYLCASSLGTSGSTDTQYFGPGTRLTVL.

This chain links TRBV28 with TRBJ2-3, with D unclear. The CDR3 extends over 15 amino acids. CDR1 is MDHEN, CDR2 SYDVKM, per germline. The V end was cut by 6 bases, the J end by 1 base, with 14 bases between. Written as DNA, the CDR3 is TGTGCCAGCAGCCGCGAAGAACTGGGCACAGATACGCAGTATTTT. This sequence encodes CASSREELGTDTQYF.

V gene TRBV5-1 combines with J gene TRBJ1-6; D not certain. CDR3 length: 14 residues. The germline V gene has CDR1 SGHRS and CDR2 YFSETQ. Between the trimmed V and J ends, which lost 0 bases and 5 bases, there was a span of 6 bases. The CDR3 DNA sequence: TGCGCCAGCAGCTTGGACAGTAATAATTCACCCCTCCACTTT. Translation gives CASSLDSNNSPLHF. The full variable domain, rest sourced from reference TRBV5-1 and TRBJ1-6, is KAGVTQTPRYLIKTRGQQVTLSCSPISGHRSVSWYQQTPGQGLQFLFEYFSETQRNKGNFPGRFSGRQFSNSRSEMNVSTLELGDSALYLCASSLDSNNSPLHFGNGTRLTVT.

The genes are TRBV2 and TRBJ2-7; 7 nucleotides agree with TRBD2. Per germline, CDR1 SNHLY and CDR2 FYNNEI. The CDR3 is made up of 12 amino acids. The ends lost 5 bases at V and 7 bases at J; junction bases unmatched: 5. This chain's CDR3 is CASSWTSWEQYF. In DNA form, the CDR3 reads TGTGCCAGCAGTTGGACTAGTTGGGAGCAGTACTTC.

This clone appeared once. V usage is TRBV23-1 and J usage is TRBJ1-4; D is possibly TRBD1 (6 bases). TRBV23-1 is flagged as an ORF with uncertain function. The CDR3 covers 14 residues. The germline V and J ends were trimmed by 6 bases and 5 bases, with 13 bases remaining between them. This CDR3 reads CASSPTGINEKLFF. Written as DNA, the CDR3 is TGCGCCAGCAGCCCGACAGGAATAAATGAAAAACTGTTTTTT.

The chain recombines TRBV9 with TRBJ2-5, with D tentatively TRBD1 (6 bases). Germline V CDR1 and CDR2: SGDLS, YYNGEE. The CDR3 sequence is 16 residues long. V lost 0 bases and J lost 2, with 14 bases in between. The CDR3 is CASSVGVGASQETQYF. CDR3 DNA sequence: TGTGCCAGCAGCGTAGGGGTGGGGGCGAGTCAAGAGACCCAGTACTTC.

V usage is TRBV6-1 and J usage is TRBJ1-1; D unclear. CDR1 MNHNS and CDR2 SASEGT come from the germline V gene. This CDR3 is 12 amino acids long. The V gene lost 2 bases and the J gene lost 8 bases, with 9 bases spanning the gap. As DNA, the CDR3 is TGTGCCAGCAGTGAATCTAGACGGGAAGCTTTCTTT. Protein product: CASSESRREAFF.

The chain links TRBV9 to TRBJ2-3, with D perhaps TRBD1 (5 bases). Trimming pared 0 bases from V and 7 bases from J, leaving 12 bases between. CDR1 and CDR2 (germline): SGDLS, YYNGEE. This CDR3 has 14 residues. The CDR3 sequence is CASSVGGTGNTQYF. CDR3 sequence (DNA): TGTGCCAGCAGCGTAGGGGGCACAGGAAATACGCAGTATTTT.